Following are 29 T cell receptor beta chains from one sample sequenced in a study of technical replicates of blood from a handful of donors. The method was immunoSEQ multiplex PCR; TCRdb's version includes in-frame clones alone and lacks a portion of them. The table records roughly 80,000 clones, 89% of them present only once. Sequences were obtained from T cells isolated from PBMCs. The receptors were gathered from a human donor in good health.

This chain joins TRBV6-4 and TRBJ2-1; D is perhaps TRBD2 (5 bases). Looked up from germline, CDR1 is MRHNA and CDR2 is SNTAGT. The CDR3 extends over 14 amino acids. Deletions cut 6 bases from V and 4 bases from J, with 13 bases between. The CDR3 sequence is CASRKTIMYNEQFF. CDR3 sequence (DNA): TGTGCCAGCAGAAAGACTATAATGTACAATGAGCAGTTCTTC.

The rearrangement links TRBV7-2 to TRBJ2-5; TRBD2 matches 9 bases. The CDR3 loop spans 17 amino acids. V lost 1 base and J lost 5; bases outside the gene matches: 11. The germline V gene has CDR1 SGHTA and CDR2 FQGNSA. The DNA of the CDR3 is TGTGCCAGCAGCTTAGGGGCTCTAGCGGGATTCAGGGAGACCCAGTACTTC. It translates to CASSLGALAGFRETQYF.

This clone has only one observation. This CDR3 reads CAINQGAVAGANVLTF. The CDR3 DNA reads as TGTGCCATTAACCAGGGGGCGGTAGCTGGGGCCAACGTCCTGACTTTC. The genes are TRBV10-3 and TRBJ2-6; 8 nucleotides align to TRBD1. V was clipped by 9 bases and J by 2 bases; unmatched bases: 9. In germline, CDR1 is ENHRY, CDR2 SYGVKD. This CDR3 spans 16 amino acids.

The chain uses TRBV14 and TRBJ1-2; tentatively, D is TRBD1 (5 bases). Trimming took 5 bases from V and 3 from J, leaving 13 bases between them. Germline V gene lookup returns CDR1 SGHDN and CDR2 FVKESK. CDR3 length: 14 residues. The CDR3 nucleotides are TGTGCCAGCAGCGCAGGGATTCTTCACTATGGCTACACCTTC. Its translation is CASSAGILHYGYTF.

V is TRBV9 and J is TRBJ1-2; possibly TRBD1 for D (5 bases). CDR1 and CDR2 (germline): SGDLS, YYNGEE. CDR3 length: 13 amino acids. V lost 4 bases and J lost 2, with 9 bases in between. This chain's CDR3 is CASSLDRNYGYTF. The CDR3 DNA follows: TGTGCCAGCAGCCTCGACAGAAACTATGGCTACACCTTC.

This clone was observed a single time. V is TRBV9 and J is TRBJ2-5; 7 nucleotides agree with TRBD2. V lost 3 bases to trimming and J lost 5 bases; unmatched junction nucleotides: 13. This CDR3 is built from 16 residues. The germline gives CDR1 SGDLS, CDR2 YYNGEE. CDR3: CASSAGGLLKGETQYF. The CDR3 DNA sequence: TGTGCCAGCAGCGCGGGGGGACTTCTAAAAGGGGAGACCCAGTACTTC.

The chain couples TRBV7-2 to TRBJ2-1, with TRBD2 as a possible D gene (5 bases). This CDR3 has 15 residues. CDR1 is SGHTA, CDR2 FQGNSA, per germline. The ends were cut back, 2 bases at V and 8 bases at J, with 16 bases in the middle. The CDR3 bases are TGTGCCAGCAGCTTACAGCCCTCAATCGGGGATGAGCAGTTCTTC. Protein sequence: CASSLQPSIGDEQFF.

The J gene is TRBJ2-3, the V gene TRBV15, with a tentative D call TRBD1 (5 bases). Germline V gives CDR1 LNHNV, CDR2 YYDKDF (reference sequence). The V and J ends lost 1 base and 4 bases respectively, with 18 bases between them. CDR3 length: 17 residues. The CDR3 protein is CATSRVGAGLAPDTQYF. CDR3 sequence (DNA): TGTGCCACCAGCAGAGTAGGGGCAGGGTTAGCTCCAGATACGCAGTATTTT.

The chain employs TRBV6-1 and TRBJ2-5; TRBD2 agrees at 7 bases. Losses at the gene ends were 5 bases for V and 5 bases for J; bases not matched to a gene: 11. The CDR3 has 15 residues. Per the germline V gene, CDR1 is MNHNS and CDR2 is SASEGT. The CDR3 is CASSRRLEGGETQYF. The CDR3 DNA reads TGTGCCAGCAGTAGAAGATTAGAGGGAGGGGAGACCCAGTACTTC.

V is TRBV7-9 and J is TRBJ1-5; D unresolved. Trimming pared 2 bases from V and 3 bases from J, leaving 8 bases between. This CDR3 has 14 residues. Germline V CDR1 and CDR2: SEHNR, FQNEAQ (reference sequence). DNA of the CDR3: TGTGCCAGCAGCTTACCCGGGTTCAATCAGCCCCAGCATTTT. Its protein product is CASSLPGFNQPQHF. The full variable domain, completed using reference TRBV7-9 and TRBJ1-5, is DTGVSQNPRHKITKRGQNVTFRCDPISEHNRLYWYRQTLGQGPEFLTYFQNEAQLEKSRLLSDRFSAERPKGSFSTLEIQRTEQGDSAMYLCASSLPGFNQPQHFGDGTRLSIL.

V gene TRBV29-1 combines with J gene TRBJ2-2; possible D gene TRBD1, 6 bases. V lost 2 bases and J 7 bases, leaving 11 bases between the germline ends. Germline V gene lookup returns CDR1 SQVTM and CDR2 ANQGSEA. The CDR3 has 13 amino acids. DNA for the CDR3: TGCAGCGTTGAATACAGGGAAATCGGGGAGCTGTTTTTT. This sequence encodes CSVEYREIGELFF.

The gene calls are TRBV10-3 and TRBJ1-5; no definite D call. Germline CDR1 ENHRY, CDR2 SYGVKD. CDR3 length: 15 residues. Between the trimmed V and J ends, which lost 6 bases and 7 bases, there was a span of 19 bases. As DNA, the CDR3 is TGTGCCATCAGCGGAGAGGGTAGGGTGGGGCAGCCCCAGCATTTT. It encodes CAISGEGRVGQPQHF.

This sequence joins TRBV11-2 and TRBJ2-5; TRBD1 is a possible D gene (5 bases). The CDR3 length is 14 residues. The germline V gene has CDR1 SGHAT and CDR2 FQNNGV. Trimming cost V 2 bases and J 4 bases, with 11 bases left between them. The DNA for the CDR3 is TGTGCCAGCAGCTTACACAGGCTGGGAGAGACCCAGTACTTC. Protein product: CASSLHRLGETQYF. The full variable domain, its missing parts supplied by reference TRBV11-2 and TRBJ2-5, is EAGVAQSPRYKIIEKRQSVAFWCNPISGHATLYWYQQILGQGPKLLIQFQNNGVVDDSQLPKDRFSAERLKGVDSTLKIQPAKLEDSAVYLCASSLHRLGETQYFGPGTRLLVL.

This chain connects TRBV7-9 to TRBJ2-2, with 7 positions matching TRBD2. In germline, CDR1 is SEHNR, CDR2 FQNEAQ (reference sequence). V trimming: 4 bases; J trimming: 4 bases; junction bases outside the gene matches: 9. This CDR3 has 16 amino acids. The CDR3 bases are TGTGCCAGCAGCTCGGGACTACTATTAAGCACCGGGGAGCTGTTTTTT. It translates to CASSSGLLLSTGELFF.

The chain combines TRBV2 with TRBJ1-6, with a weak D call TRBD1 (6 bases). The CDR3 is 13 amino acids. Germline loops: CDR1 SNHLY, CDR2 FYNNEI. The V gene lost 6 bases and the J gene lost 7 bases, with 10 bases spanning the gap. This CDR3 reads CASSRDINSPLHF. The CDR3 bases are TGTGCCAGCAGCCGGGACATAAATTCACCCCTCCACTTT.

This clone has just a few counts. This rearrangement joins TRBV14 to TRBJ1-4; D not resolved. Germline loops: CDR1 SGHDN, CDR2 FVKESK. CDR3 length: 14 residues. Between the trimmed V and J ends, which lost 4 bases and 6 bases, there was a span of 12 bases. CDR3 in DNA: TGTGCCAGCAGCCTGCAGGAATGGGATGAAAAACTGTTTTTT. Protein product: CASSLQEWDEKLFF.

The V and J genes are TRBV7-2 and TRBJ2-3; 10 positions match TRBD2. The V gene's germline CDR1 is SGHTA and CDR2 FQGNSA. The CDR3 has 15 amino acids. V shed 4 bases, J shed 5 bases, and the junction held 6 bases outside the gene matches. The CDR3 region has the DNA TGTGCCAGCAGCTCCCTAGCGGGAGTTTTAGATACGCAGTATTTT. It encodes CASSSLAGVLDTQYF.

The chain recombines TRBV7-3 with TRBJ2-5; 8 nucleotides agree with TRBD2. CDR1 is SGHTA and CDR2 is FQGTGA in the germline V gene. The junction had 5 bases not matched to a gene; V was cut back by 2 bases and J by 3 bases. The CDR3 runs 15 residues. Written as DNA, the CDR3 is TGTGCCAGCAGCTTAGCGGGAGGTACAAAAGAGACCCAGTACTTC. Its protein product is CASSLAGGTKETQYF. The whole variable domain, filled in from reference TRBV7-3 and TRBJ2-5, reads GAGVSQTPSNKVTEKGKYVELRCDPISGHTALYWYRQSLGQGPEFLIYFQGTGAADDSGLPNDRFFAVRPEGSVSTLKIQRTERGDSAVYLCASSLAGGTKETQYFGPGTRLLVL.

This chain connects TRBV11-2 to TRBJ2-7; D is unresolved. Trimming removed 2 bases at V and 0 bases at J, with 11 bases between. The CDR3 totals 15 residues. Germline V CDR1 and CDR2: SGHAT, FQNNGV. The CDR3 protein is CASSLSVDFSYEQYF. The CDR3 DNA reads TGTGCCAGCAGCTTATCAGTAGACTTCTCCTACGAGCAGTACTTC.

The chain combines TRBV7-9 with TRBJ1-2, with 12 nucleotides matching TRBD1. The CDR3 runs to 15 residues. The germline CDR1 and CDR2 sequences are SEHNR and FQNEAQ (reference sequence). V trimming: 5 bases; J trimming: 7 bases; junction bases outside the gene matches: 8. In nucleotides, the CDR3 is TGTGCCAGCAGCGAAACCGGGACAGGGGGCCCTGGCTACACCTTC. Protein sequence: CASSETGTGGPGYTF.

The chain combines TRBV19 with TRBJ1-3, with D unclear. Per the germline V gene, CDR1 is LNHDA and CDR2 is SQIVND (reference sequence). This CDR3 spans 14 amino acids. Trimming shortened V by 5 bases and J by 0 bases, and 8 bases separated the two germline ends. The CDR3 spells CASSAGSSGNTIYF. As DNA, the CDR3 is TGTGCCAGTAGTGCGGGGAGCTCTGGAAACACCATATATTTT.

CDR3 residues: CASRVHVSGNTIYF. DNA of the CDR3: TGTGCCAGCAGGGTACACGTCTCTGGAAACACCATATATTTT. This chain uses TRBV6-5 with TRBJ1-3; D remains unclear. The CDR3 covers 14 residues. Germline CDR1 MNHEY, CDR2 SVGAGI. V was shortened by 6 bases and J by 0 bases, with 9 bases between the two germline ends.

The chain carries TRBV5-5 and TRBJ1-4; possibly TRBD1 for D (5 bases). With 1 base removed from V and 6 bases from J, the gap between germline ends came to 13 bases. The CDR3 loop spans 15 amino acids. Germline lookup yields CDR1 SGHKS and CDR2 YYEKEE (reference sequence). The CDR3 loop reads CASSLLGKGHEKLFF. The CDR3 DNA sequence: TGTGCCAGCAGCTTGCTAGGGAAGGGGCATGAAAAACTGTTTTTT.

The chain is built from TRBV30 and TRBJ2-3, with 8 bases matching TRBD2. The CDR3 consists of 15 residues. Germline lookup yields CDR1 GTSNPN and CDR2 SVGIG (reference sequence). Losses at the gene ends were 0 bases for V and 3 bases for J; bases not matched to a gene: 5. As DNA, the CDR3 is TGTGCCTGGAGTGTATTAGCGGGATCTACAGATACGCAGTATTTT. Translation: CAWSVLAGSTDTQYF.

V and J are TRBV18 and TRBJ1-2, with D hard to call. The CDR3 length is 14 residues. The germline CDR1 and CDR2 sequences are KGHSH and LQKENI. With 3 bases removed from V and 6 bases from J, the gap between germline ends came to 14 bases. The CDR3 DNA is TGTGCCAGCTCACCTGAGGTTAGAGGAGATGGCTACACCTTC. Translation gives CASSPEVRGDGYTF. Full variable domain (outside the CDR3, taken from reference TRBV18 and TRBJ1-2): NAGVMQNPRHLVRRRGQEARLRCSPMKGHSHVYWYRQLPEEGLKFMVYLQKENIIDESGMPKERFSAEFPKEGPSILRIQQVVRGDSAAYFCASSPEVRGDGYTFGSGTRLTVV.

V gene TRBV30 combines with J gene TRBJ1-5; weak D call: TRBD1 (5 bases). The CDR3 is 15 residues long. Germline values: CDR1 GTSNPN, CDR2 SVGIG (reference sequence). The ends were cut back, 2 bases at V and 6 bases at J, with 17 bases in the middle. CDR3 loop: CAWSPGGGVAQPQHF. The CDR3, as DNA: TGTGCCTGGAGTCCCGGCGGGGGGGTTGCTCAGCCCCAGCATTTT.

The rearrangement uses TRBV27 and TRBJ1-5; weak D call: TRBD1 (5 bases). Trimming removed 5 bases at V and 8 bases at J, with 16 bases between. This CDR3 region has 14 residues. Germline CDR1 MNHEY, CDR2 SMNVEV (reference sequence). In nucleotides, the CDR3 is TGTGCCAGCAGTATAAACAGGCTTACTGAGCCCCAGCATTTT. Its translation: CASSINRLTEPQHF.

In nucleotides, the CDR3 is TGTGCCAGCAGCGCGCTAACTGGAAACACCATATATTTT. Translated, it gives CASSALTGNTIYF. The V gene is TRBV9, the J gene TRBJ1-3; D remains ambiguous. The V and J ends lost 3 bases and 2 bases respectively, with 6 bases between them. The CDR3 extends over 13 amino acids. The germline CDR1 and CDR2 sequences are SGDLS and YYNGEE.

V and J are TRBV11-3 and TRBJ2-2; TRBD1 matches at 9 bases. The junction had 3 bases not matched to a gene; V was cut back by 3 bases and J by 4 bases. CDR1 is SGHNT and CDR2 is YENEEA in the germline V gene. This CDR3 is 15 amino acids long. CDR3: CASSFRQGGTGELFF. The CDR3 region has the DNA TGTGCCAGCAGCTTTCGACAGGGGGGCACCGGGGAGCTGTTTTTT. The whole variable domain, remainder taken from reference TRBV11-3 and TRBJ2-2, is EAGVVQSPRYKIIEKKQPVAFWCNPISGHNTLYWYLQNLGQGPELLIRYENEEAVDDSQLPKDRFSAERLKGVDSTLKIQPAELGDSAVYLCASSFRQGGTGELFFGEGSRLTVL.